These T cell receptor beta chains were read from a single sample in a study of shared clonotypes between healthy human individuals. Sequenced by immunoSEQ multiplex PCR; TCRdb stores in-frame clones only, minus some. Among just over 2,000,000 clones listed, roughly 94% were seen once. Sequenced sample: naive CD4+ T cells sorted from blood. The receptors derive from a man aged 18-30 years in good health. CDR3s include the opening cysteine and the closing phenylalanine or tryptophan. The order of the fields is J gene, V gene, clone size, D gene, CDR3 protein, CDR3 DNA. The D gene is left open where the match is weak. Not every row has a clone size; where given, it reads once, few, many or a size class.

J: TRBJ1-2; V: TRBV27; size: -; D: TRBD1; CDR3: CASGSPAGDRSYGYTF; DNA: TGTGCCAGCGGAAGTCCCGCCGGGGACAGATCCTATGGCTACACCTTC
J: TRBJ1-4; V: TRBV6-6; size: -; D: TRBD1; CDR3: CASSSRGTGEKLFF; DNA: TGTGCCAGCAGTTCCCGAGGGACAGGTGAAAAACTGTTTTTT
J: TRBJ2-5; V: TRBV18; size: -; D: -; CDR3: CASSPLASETQYF; DNA: TGTGCCAGCTCACCCCTAGCTAGTGAGACCCAGTACTTC
J: TRBJ1-1; V: TRBV29-1; size: -; D: -; CDR3: CSVEGVVNTEAFF; DNA: TGCAGCGTTGAAGGGGTGGTGAACACTGAAGCTTTCTTT
J: TRBJ1-5; V: TRBV7-8; size: -; D: -; CDR3: CASSLEGGNQPQHF; DNA: TGTGCCAGCAGCTTAGAGGGGGGCAATCAGCCCCAGCATTTT
J: TRBJ2-3; V: TRBV11-2; size: -; D: -; CDR3: CASSLEGQGLTDTQYF; DNA: TGTGCCAGCAGCTTAGAGGGTCAGGGGTTAACAGATACGCAGTATTTT
J: TRBJ2-1; V: TRBV30; size: -; D: -; CDR3: CAWTVMLTRAPSNEQFF; DNA: TGTGCCTGGACTGTTATGTTAACTAGGGCCCCCTCCAATGAGCAGTTCTTC
J: TRBJ2-7; V: TRBV5-1; size: -; D: TRBD2; CDR3: CASRRLAGEYEQYF; DNA: TGCGCCAGCAGGAGACTAGCGGGAGAGTACGAGCAGTACTTC
J: TRBJ1-6; V: TRBV18; size: -; D: -; CDR3: CASSPTVRGRESNNSPLHF; DNA: TGTGCCAGCTCACCTACGGTGAGAGGCAGGGAGTCCAATAATTCACCCCTCCACTTT
J: TRBJ2-2; V: TRBV10-1; size: once; D: -; CDR3: CASSALQETGELFF; DNA: TGCGCCAGCAGCGCATTACAGGAAACCGGGGAGCTGTTTTTT
J: TRBJ2-2; V: TRBV5-1; size: -; D: -; CDR3: CASSLGQGGSRLFF; DNA: TGCGCCAGCAGCTTGGGCCAGGGAGGCTCAAGGCTGTTTTTT
J: TRBJ2-2; V: TRBV6-5; size: -; D: TRBD2; CDR3: CASSLLALNTGELFF; DNA: TGTGCCAGCAGCCTACTAGCGCTGAACACCGGGGAGCTGTTTTTT
J: TRBJ2-7; V: TRBV19; size: -; D: TRBD1; CDR3: CASSQPGQVRYEQYF; DNA: TGTGCCAGTAGTCAACCGGGACAGGTCCGCTACGAGCAGTACTTC
J: TRBJ1-2; V: TRBV28; size: -; D: -; CDR3: CASGARASHYGYTF; DNA: TGTGCCAGCGGCGCGAGGGCGTCCCACTATGGCTACACCTTC
J: TRBJ2-1; V: TRBV5-4; size: once; D: TRBD2; CDR3: CASSSGVSGSYNEQFF; DNA: TGTGCCAGCAGCTCTGGTGTTAGCGGGAGCTACAATGAGCAGTTCTTC
J: TRBJ1-3; V: TRBV5-1; size: -; D: -; CDR3: CASSLTDSFRGNTIYF; DNA: TGCGCCAGCAGCCTTACGGACAGCTTTAGGGGAAACACCATATATTTT
J: TRBJ2-5; V: TRBV6-1; size: few; D: -; CDR3: CASRSEGRETQYF; DNA: TGTGCCAGCAGGTCTGAGGGGCGAGAGACCCAGTACTTC
J: TRBJ1-1; V: TRBV10-2; size: -; D: -; CDR3: CASSESYGEAEAFF; DNA: TGCGCCAGCAGTGAGTCGTACGGGGAGGCTGAAGCTTTCTTT
J: TRBJ2-7; V: TRBV10-1; size: -; D: -; CDR3: CASSPGVSYEQYF; DNA: TGCGCCAGCAGTCCCGGGGTCTCCTACGAGCAGTACTTC
J: TRBJ2-1; V: TRBV19; size: once; D: -; CDR3: CASSAGTGLYNEQFF; DNA: TGTGCCAGTAGCGCCGGGACGGGACTCTACAATGAGCAGTTCTTC
J: TRBJ2-7; V: TRBV7-9; size: -; D: -; CDR3: CASSLARTGNPYEQYF; DNA: TGTGCCAGCAGCTTAGCCAGAACAGGAAACCCCTACGAGCAGTACTTC
J: TRBJ2-7; V: TRBV13; size: -; D: TRBD1; CDR3: CASRRTGYEQYF; DNA: TGTGCCAGCAGAAGGACAGGGTACGAGCAGTACTTC
J: TRBJ2-2; V: TRBV28; size: -; D: -; CDR3: CASSLFRVGTGELFF; DNA: TGTGCCAGCAGTTTATTTAGGGTAGGAACCGGGGAGCTGTTTTTT
J: TRBJ2-5; V: TRBV20-1; size: -; D: -; CDR3: CSAEDGTQYF; DNA: TGCAGTGCTGAAGATGGGACCCAGTACTTC
J: TRBJ2-5; V: TRBV6-6; size: -; D: TRBD1; CDR3: CASSSTTGLGEETQYF; DNA: TGTGCCAGCAGTTCCACGACAGGGTTGGGGGAAGAGACCCAGTACTTC
J: TRBJ2-7; V: TRBV11-1; size: -; D: -; CDR3: CASSLGPGLHF; DNA: TGTGCCAGCAGCTTGGGGCCAGGATTACATTTC
J: TRBJ2-7; V: TRBV10-3; size: -; D: -; CDR3: CAIRGVANYEQYF; DNA: TGTGCCATCAGGGGTGTAGCTAACTACGAGCAGTACTTC
J: TRBJ2-3; V: TRBV5-1; size: -; D: -; CDR3: CASRKRAGTDTQYF; DNA: TGCGCCAGTCGAAAAAGGGCTGGCACAGATACGCAGTATTTT
J: TRBJ2-2; V: TRBV5-1; size: -; D: -; CDR3: CASSFSETGRGGELFF; DNA: TGCGCCAGCAGCTTCTCTGAGACAGGGAGGGGCGGGGAGCTGTTTTTT
J: TRBJ1-2; V: TRBV7-9; size: -; D: TRBD1; CDR3: CASSTGQGAYGYTF; DNA: TGTGCCAGCAGCACGGGACAGGGGGCTTATGGCTACACCTTC
J: TRBJ2-7; V: TRBV6-5; size: -; D: TRBD1; CDR3: CASSLNRGSYEQYF; DNA: TGTGCCAGCAGTTTAAACAGGGGATCCTACGAGCAGTACTTC
J: TRBJ2-3; V: TRBV4-1; size: -; D: TRBD1; CDR3: CASSRGTGNGGDTQYF; DNA: TGCGCCAGCAGCCGGGGGACAGGGAATGGGGGAGATACGCAGTATTTT
J: TRBJ2-1; V: TRBV9; size: -; D: -; CDR3: CASSVGESNEQFF; DNA: TGTGCCAGCAGCGTAGGCGAGTCCAATGAGCAGTTCTTC
J: TRBJ1-1; V: TRBV5-6; size: -; D: -; CDR3: CASSSGLGRAFF; DNA: TGTGCCAGCAGCTCCGGGTTGGGGCGGGCTTTCTTT
J: TRBJ2-5; V: TRBV5-1; size: -; D: -; CDR3: CASSLGSFQETQYF; DNA: TGCGCCAGCAGCTTGGGGTCTTTTCAAGAGACCCAGTACTTC
J: TRBJ1-1; V: TRBV9; size: -; D: -; CDR3: CASSQGFADVNPEAFF; DNA: TGTGCCAGCAGCCAGGGGTTCGCGGACGTGAACCCTGAAGCTTTCTTT
J: TRBJ1-1; V: TRBV7-9; size: -; D: -; CDR3: CASSLVGTLATEAFF; DNA: TGTGCCAGCAGCTTAGTGGGGACTCTCGCCACTGAAGCTTTCTTT
J: TRBJ2-1; V: TRBV6-6; size: -; D: -; CDR3: CASSLPTGQRGVVQFF; DNA: TGTGCCAGCAGCCTACCGACAGGGCAGCGGGGAGTTGTGCAGTTCTTC
J: TRBJ2-3; V: TRBV10-1; size: -; D: TRBD2; CDR3: CASSESTGGITDTQYF; DNA: TGCGCCAGCAGTGAGTCCACGGGGGGAATCACAGATACGCAGTATTTT
J: TRBJ2-3; V: TRBV4-2; size: -; D: -; CDR3: CASSQVVPSASDTQYF; DNA: TGTGCCAGCAGCCAAGTAGTTCCCAGTGCCTCAGATACGCAGTATTTT
J: TRBJ2-7; V: TRBV6-1; size: -; D: -; CDR3: CASTKSQQFSYEQYF; DNA: TGTGCCAGCACTAAATCACAGCAATTCTCCTACGAGCAGTACTTC
J: TRBJ1-4; V: TRBV6-1; size: -; D: -; CDR3: CASTVGMREKLFF; DNA: TGTGCCAGCACGGTAGGGATGCGAGAAAAACTGTTTTTT
J: TRBJ2-1; V: TRBV4-1; size: -; D: TRBD2; CDR3: CASSQDPASGSWHNEQFF; DNA: TGCGCCAGCAGCCAAGATCCGGCTAGCGGGAGTTGGCACAATGAGCAGTTCTTC
J: TRBJ1-4; V: TRBV30; size: -; D: TRBD1; CDR3: CAWSVGTATNEKLFF; DNA: TGTGCCTGGAGTGTCGGGACAGCAACTAATGAAAAACTGTTTTTT
J: TRBJ1-1; V: TRBV6-6; size: -; D: TRBD1; CDR3: CASARDRTNTEAFF; DNA: TGTGCCAGCGCCCGGGACAGGACGAACACTGAAGCTTTCTTT
J: TRBJ1-6; V: TRBV19; size: -; D: -; CDR3: CASSIDSSNSPLHF; DNA: TGTGCCAGTAGTATTGACAGTAGCAATTCACCCCTCCACTTT
J: TRBJ2-5; V: TRBV5-1; size: -; D: -; CDR3: CASSPSLETQYF; DNA: TGCGCCAGCAGCCCGTCCCTGGAGACCCAGTACTTC
J: TRBJ2-1; V: TRBV25-1; size: -; D: TRBD2; CDR3: CASSEYPAGGYNEQFF; DNA: TGTGCCAGCAGTGAATATCCAGCGGGAGGCTACAATGAGCAGTTCTTC
J: TRBJ2-3; V: TRBV9; size: once; D: TRBD1; CDR3: CASSARTGGSTDTQYF; DNA: TGTGCCAGCAGCGCCAGGACAGGGGGCTCCACAGATACGCAGTATTTT
J: TRBJ2-7; V: TRBV29-1; size: -; D: TRBD1; CDR3: CSVEDPDRGFEQYF; DNA: TGCAGCGTTGAAGACCCGGACAGGGGGTTCGAGCAGTACTTC
J: TRBJ1-6; V: TRBV7-9; size: -; D: -; CDR3: CASSPPGQVNSPLHF; DNA: TGTGCCAGCAGCCCCCCGGGACAAGTTAATTCACCCCTCCACTTT
J: TRBJ1-6; V: TRBV30; size: -; D: -; CDR3: CAWGDTSYNSPLHF; DNA: TGTGCCTGGGGGGACACCTCCTATAATTCACCCCTCCACTTT
J: TRBJ2-5; V: TRBV7-9; size: -; D: -; CDR3: CASSHQYLWETQYF; DNA: TGTGCCAGCAGCCACCAATACCTCTGGGAGACCCAGTACTTC
J: TRBJ1-6; V: TRBV7-9; size: few; D: -; CDR3: CASSLGPGGTLHF; DNA: TGTGCCAGCAGCTTAGGACCGGGTGGCACCCTCCACTTT
J: TRBJ2-7; V: TRBV19; size: -; D: -; CDR3: CASSASLEVKSYEQYF; DNA: TGTGCCAGTAGTGCCTCCCTAGAGGTGAAGTCCTACGAGCAGTACTTC
J: TRBJ2-7; V: TRBV25-1; size: -; D: -; CDR3: CASSFGYEQYF; DNA: TGTGCCAGCAGTTTTGGCTACGAGCAGTACTTC
J: TRBJ2-5; V: TRBV7-7; size: -; D: -; CDR3: CASSLGGGKETQYF; DNA: TGTGCTAGCAGCTTAGGGGGGGGTAAAGAGACCCAGTACTTC
J: TRBJ2-2; V: TRBV5-6; size: -; D: TRBD1; CDR3: CASSSGQGPGELFF; DNA: TGTGCCAGCAGCAGTGGACAGGGCCCCGGGGAGCTGTTTTTT
J: TRBJ1-1; V: TRBV10-3; size: once; D: -; CDR3: CAISAQGGLNTEAFF; DNA: TGTGCCATCAGTGCACAGGGAGGGTTGAACACTGAAGCTTTCTTT
J: TRBJ1-3; V: TRBV6-1; size: -; D: TRBD1; CDR3: CASSGRQGKAGNTIYF; DNA: TGTGCCAGCAGTGGAAGACAGGGAAAAGCTGGAAACACCATATATTTT